The 27 T cell receptor beta chains given below trace back to one sample, sequenced in a study of blood T cell repertoires in COVID-19. The repertoire was sequenced with immunoSEQ multiplex PCR; TCRdb's copy has only in-frame clones and lacks some. The sample shows about 140,000 clones, about 84% of them seen only once. Material for sequencing was PBMCs or T cells enriched from blood (not recorded which). The source is a woman between 18 and 29 years old who had been exposed to COVID-19.

The genes are TRBV5-4 and TRBJ2-7; possibly TRBD2 for D (6 bases). With 4 bases removed from V and 0 bases from J, the gap between germline ends came to 11 bases. The CDR3 covers 14 residues. The germline gives CDR1 SGHNT, CDR2 YYREEE (reference sequence). For the CDR3, the DNA is TGTGCCAGCAGCGGGCGGGACGTCTCCTACGAGCAGTACTTC. It specifies CASSGRDVSYEQYF. The complete variable domain, with remaining parts taken from reference TRBV5-4 and TRBJ2-7, reads ETGVTQSPTHLIKTRGQQVTLRCSSQSGHNTVSWYQQALGQGPQFIFQYYREEENGRGNFPPRFSGLQFPNYSSELNVNALELDDSALYLCASSGRDVSYEQYFGPGTRLTVT.

This clone was observed a single time. This rearrangement joins TRBV29-1 to TRBJ1-5; 7 nucleotides line up with TRBD1. This CDR3 region has 14 residues. The ends lost 4 bases at V and 4 bases at J; junction bases unmatched: 7. The germline CDR1 and CDR2 sequences are SQVTM and ANQGSEA. The CDR3 reads CSVGSRDSNQPQHF. The CDR3, as DNA: TGCAGCGTTGGTAGCCGGGACAGTAATCAGCCCCAGCATTTT.

The chain uses TRBV7-8 and TRBJ2-1, with 16 bases aligning to TRBD2. Unmatched junction bases numbered 10, after V lost 4 bases and J lost 7 bases. Germline lookup yields CDR1 SGHVS and CDR2 FQNEAQ. The CDR3 consists of 18 residues. The CDR3 is CASSSGLAGGIFVNEQFF. In DNA, the CDR3 is TGTGCCAGCAGCTCGGGACTAGCGGGAGGGATTTTCGTTAATGAGCAGTTCTTC. Full variable domain (rest looked up from reference TRBV7-8 and TRBJ2-1): GAGVSQSPRYKVAKRGQDVALRCDPISGHVSLFWYQQALGQGPEFLTYFQNEAQLDKSGLPSDRFFAERPEGSVSTLKIQRTQQEDSAVYLCASSSGLAGGIFVNEQFFGPGTRLTVL.

The rearrangement uses TRBV18 and TRBJ1-4; D gene uncertain. V lost 2 bases to trimming and J lost 3 bases, with 10 bases between them. The length of the CDR3 is 15 residues. Germline loops: CDR1 KGHSH, CDR2 LQKENI. The CDR3 protein is CASSPIKSSNEKLFF. For the CDR3, the DNA is TGTGCCAGCTCACCAATCAAGAGTTCTAATGAAAAACTGTTTTTT.

This clone has a handful of counts. V gene TRBV5-1 combines with J gene TRBJ2-7, with 12 bases fitting TRBD1. V lost 4 bases, J lost 5 bases, and 7 bases stayed unmatched. Germline CDR1 SGHRS, CDR2 YFSETQ. This CDR3 has 15 residues. CDR3 in amino acids: CASSGPGTGGNEQYF. In DNA, the CDR3 is TGCGCCAGCAGCGGCCCAGGGACAGGGGGCAACGAGCAGTACTTC. The whole variable domain, filled in from reference TRBV5-1 and TRBJ2-7, reads KAGVTQTPRYLIKTRGQQVTLSCSPISGHRSVSWYQQTPGQGLQFLFEYFSETQRNKGNFPGRFSGRQFSNSRSEMNVSTLELGDSALYLCASSGPGTGGNEQYFGPGTRLTVT.

The gene calls are TRBV18 and TRBJ2-7, with D possibly being TRBD2 (5 bases). Germline V gives CDR1 KGHSH, CDR2 LQKENI. Trimming shortened V by 0 bases and J by 3 bases, and 15 bases separated the two germline ends. The CDR3 spans 16 residues. The CDR3 spells CASSPPGRTSNYEQYF. In nucleotides, the CDR3 is TGTGCCAGCTCACCACCCGGACGGACTTCGAACTACGAGCAGTACTTC.

V and J are TRBV5-6 and TRBJ2-3; 15 bases line up with TRBD2. CDR3 length: 17 residues. The V gene end was trimmed by 3 bases and the J gene end by 5 bases; junction bases not matched to a gene: 7. Germline lookup yields CDR1 SGHDT and CDR2 YYEEEE. CDR3 sequence: CASSSWTSGRAIDTQYF. The DNA for the CDR3 is TGTGCCAGCAGCTCGTGGACTAGCGGGAGGGCCATAGATACGCAGTATTTT.

The V call is TRBV27, the J call TRBJ2-1, with D hard to call. Trimming left V 7 bases short and J 6 bases short, with 13 bases between. The CDR3 totals 13 residues. CDR1 and CDR2 from the germline V gene are MNHEY and SMNVEV (reference sequence). CDR3 sequence: CASTSVFGNEQFF. CDR3 coding DNA: TGTGCCAGCACCTCGGTTTTCGGCAATGAGCAGTTCTTC.

The rearrangement uses TRBV7-9 and TRBJ1-2; the D gene is possibly TRBD1 (5 bases). V lost 1 base to trimming and J lost 8 bases, with 11 bases between them. Germline values: CDR1 SEHNR, CDR2 FQNEAQ (reference sequence). This CDR3 contains 13 residues. In DNA, the CDR3 is TGTGCCAGCAGCTTAGTAGGGGTGGCGGGCTACACCTTC. Amino acids: CASSLVGVAGYTF.

This chain joins TRBV29-1 and TRBJ2-1; TRBD2 matches at 8 bases. V shed 5 bases and J 0 bases; nucleotides not matched to a gene: 0. Germline values: CDR1 SQVTM, CDR2 ANQGSEA. The CDR3 contains 13 residues. CDR3 protein: CSVSGSSYNEQFF. CDR3 coding DNA: TGCAGCGTTAGCGGGAGCTCCTACAATGAGCAGTTCTTC.

The rearrangement uses TRBV30 and TRBJ1-4, with TRBD1 identical over 9 bases. After removal of 0 bases from V and 7 bases from J, the junction contained 0 bases not matched to a gene. Looked up from germline, CDR1 is GTSNPN and CDR2 is SVGIG (reference sequence). The CDR3 is made up of 13 amino acids. Here the CDR3 DNA reads TGTGCCTGGAGTGTACAGGGGGCTGAAAAACTGTTTTTT. Amino acids: CAWSVQGAEKLFF.

This chain connects TRBV3-1 (or the pseudogene TRBV3-2) to TRBJ2-1, with 8 nucleotides matching TRBD2. Germline CDR1 LGHDT, CDR2 YNNKEL (reference sequence). V shed 0 bases, J shed 0 bases, and the junction held 4 bases outside the gene matches. The CDR3 is 17 residues long. CDR3 protein: CASSQESSGSSYNEQFF. The CDR3 DNA is TGTGCCAGCAGCCAAGAGTCAAGCGGGAGCTCCTACAATGAGCAGTTCTTC.

V usage is TRBV24-1 and J usage is TRBJ2-1; no definite D call. Trimming left V 5 bases short and J 0 bases short, with 7 bases between. The germline gives CDR1 KGHDR, CDR2 SFDVKD. The CDR3 spans 14 residues. The CDR3 nucleotides are TGTGCCACCAGTGGGCAGGCCTCCTACAATGAGCAGTTCTTC. Its translation is CATSGQASYNEQFF.

This sequence joins TRBV5-5 and TRBJ2-1; D not certain. Trimming shortened V by 7 bases and J by 0 bases, and 11 bases separated the two germline ends. Germline V gene lookup returns CDR1 SGHKS and CDR2 YYEKEE (reference sequence). The CDR3 totals 14 residues. The DNA of the CDR3 is TGTGCCAGCTGGCTGGCGGACTCCTACAATGAGCAGTTCTTC. Its translation is CASWLADSYNEQFF.

The chain employs TRBV5-1 and TRBJ2-7; D uncertain. Trimming cost V 4 bases and J 1 base, with 9 bases left between them. Germline lookup yields CDR1 SGHRS and CDR2 YFSETQ. The CDR3 totals 13 residues. The DNA of the CDR3 is TGCGCCAGCAGCCGGAGAGCTTCCTACGAGCAGTACTTC. It specifies CASSRRASYEQYF.

The rearrangement links TRBV11-2 to TRBJ2-7; D is perhaps TRBD1 (6 bases). This CDR3 is built from 14 residues. Looked up from germline, CDR1 is SGHAT and CDR2 is FQNNGV. V lost 5 bases and J 4 bases, leaving 15 bases between the germline ends. DNA of the CDR3: TGTGCCAGCAGCCCACAACAGGGTTTATACGAGCAGTACTTC. Protein product: CASSPQQGLYEQYF. Looking up the rest from reference TRBV11-2 and TRBJ2-7 gives the full variable domain: EAGVAQSPRYKIIEKRQSVAFWCNPISGHATLYWYQQILGQGPKLLIQFQNNGVVDDSQLPKDRFSAERLKGVDSTLKIQPAKLEDSAVYLCASSPQQGLYEQYFGPGTRLTVT.

The V call is TRBV19, the J call TRBJ1-5; D is unclear. The CDR3 sequence is 15 residues long. Trimming took off 3 bases at V and 3 bases at J, with 12 bases between the two ends. The germline CDR1 and CDR2 sequences are LNHDA and SQIVND (reference sequence). In DNA form, the CDR3 reads TGTGCCAGTAGTATGGACTTACTGTCCAATCAGCCCCAGCATTTT. Amino acid sequence: CASSMDLLSNQPQHF.

The table lists this clone with a count of one. V and J are TRBV6-5 and TRBJ2-6; TRBD1 matches at 7 bases. The CDR3 is made up of 16 amino acids. In germline, CDR1 is MNHEY, CDR2 SVGAGI. Germline trimming cut 4 bases from V and 4 bases from J; bases unmatched to any gene: 7. CDR3 residues: CASSSTGVEGANVLTF. CDR3 DNA sequence: TGTGCCAGCAGTTCCACAGGGGTCGAAGGGGCCAACGTCCTGACTTTC.

The J gene is TRBJ2-4, the V gene TRBV11-2, with TRBD1 as a possible D gene (6 bases). Trimming left V 1 base short and J 9 bases short, with 16 bases between. CDR1 SGHAT and CDR2 FQNNGV come from the germline V gene. The CDR3 is made up of 15 amino acids. This chain's CDR3 is CASSLGLQGMVIQYF. In DNA, the CDR3 is TGTGCCAGCAGCTTAGGCTTGCAGGGGATGGTCATTCAGTACTTC.

This rearrangement joins TRBV9 to TRBJ2-3, with 7 nucleotides matching TRBD2. Germline V gene lookup returns CDR1 SGDLS and CDR2 YYNGEE. The V gene end was trimmed by 3 bases and the J gene end by 4 bases; junction bases not matched to a gene: 2. This CDR3 has 13 residues. The DNA of the CDR3 is TGTGCCAGCAGCGGCGGGAGAGCAGATACGCAGTATTTT. Its protein product is CASSGGRADTQYF. The full variable domain, rest sourced from reference TRBV9 and TRBJ2-3, is DSGVTQTPKHLITATGQRVTLRCSPRSGDLSVYWYQQSLDQGLQFLIQYYNGEERAKGNILERFSAQQFPDLHSELNLSSLELGDSALYFCASSGGRADTQYFGPGTRLTVL.

The V call is TRBV18, the J call TRBJ2-3; no definite D call. This CDR3 spans 14 amino acids. Germline-derived CDR1 and CDR2 are KGHSH and LQKENI. V gave up 3 bases and J gave up 2 bases, with 9 bases separating them. The CDR3 DNA follows: TGTGCCAGCTCACCTATAGAATCCACAGATACGCAGTATTTT. It encodes CASSPIESTDTQYF.

This clone was observed a handful of times. The V gene is TRBV7-8, the J gene TRBJ2-7, with D tentatively TRBD1 (5 bases). The V gene's germline CDR1 is SGHVS and CDR2 FQNEAQ. Trimming took off 4 bases at V and 10 bases at J, with 11 bases between the two ends. The CDR3 extends over 11 amino acids. The CDR3 region has the DNA TGTGCCAGCAGCTCCACAGGAAATCAGTACTTC. Translated: CASSSTGNQYF.

The chain joins TRBV19 to TRBJ1-1; no clear D gene. Trimming took 4 bases from V and 1 from J, leaving 10 bases between them. Germline CDR1 and CDR2: LNHDA and SQIVND (reference sequence). This CDR3 is 14 amino acids long. CDR3 in DNA: TGTGCCAGTAGTACGTTGGCAGAGAACACTGAAGCTTTCTTT. It encodes CASSTLAENTEAFF. Full variable domain (missing parts from reference TRBV19 and TRBJ1-1): DGGITQSPKYLFRKEGQNVTLSCEQNLNHDAMYWYRQDPGQGLRLIYYSQIVNDFQKGDIAEGYSVSREKKESFPLTVTSAQKNPTAFYLCASSTLAENTEAFFGQGTRLTVV.

V gene TRBV10-3 combines with J gene TRBJ1-6, with unresolved D. The germline V gene encodes CDR1 ENHRY and CDR2 SYGVKD. The V end lost 3 bases, the J end lost 7 bases, and 4 bases lay between the germline ends. The CDR3 length is 12 residues. Here the CDR3 DNA reads TGTGCCATCAGTGACGCGAATTCACCCCTCCACTTT. As protein: CAISDANSPLHF.

The chain couples TRBV12-5 to TRBJ1-1, with D unclear. The V gene's germline CDR1 is LGHNT and CDR2 FRNRAP. Trimming took 2 bases from V and 4 from J, leaving 14 bases between them. The CDR3 is 15 residues long. CDR3 sequence: CASGLSSARGTEAFF. Here the CDR3 DNA reads TGTGCTAGTGGTTTGAGCAGCGCCCGAGGCACTGAAGCTTTCTTT.

This chain joins TRBV5-1 and TRBJ1-1; the D gene is possibly TRBD1 (6 bases). The CDR3 spans 16 residues. Looked up from germline, CDR1 is SGHRS and CDR2 is YFSETQ. V gave up 0 bases and J gave up 5 bases, with 17 bases separating them. Written as DNA, the CDR3 is TGCGCCAGCAGCTTGGTGGTCGGGGGGCCATGGACTGAAGCTTTCTTT. The encoded protein is CASSLVVGGPWTEAFF.

The rearrangement uses TRBV18 and TRBJ2-3; the match to TRBD2 covers 13 bases. The CDR3 loop spans 16 amino acids. In germline, CDR1 is KGHSH, CDR2 LQKENI. The V gene end was trimmed by 4 bases and the J gene end by 3 bases; junction bases not matched to a gene: 4. CDR3 residues: CASSRETSGRTDTQYF. In nucleotides, the CDR3 is TGTGCCAGCTCACGGGAGACTAGCGGGAGGACAGATACGCAGTATTTT.